This is a list of T cell receptor beta chains from one sample in a study of pediatric ulcerative colitis. The data were produced by immunoSEQ multiplex PCR, yet TCRdb's version contains in-frame clones alone and is incomplete. Here the sample spans over 30,000 clones, roughly 81% being singletons. Material: gut tissue. The receptors originated from a boy younger than 18 with mild ulcerative colitis. Both conserved end residues are part of each CDR3. A D gene is named only where the DNA matches it firmly. Only part of the rows carry a size: once, few, many, or a class if the clone is expanded.

length	D	V	size	J	DNA	CDR3
13	TRBD1	TRBV15	.	TRBJ2-7	TGTGCCACCGCACCGACAGGGGGGACCGAGCAGTACTTC	CATAPTGGTEQYF
13	.	TRBV7-3	.	TRBJ2-1	TGTGCCAGCAGCTTATTCTCGGACGGTGAGCAGTTCTTC	CASSLFSDGEQFF
15	TRBD2	TRBV25-1	.	TRBJ2-1	TGTGCCAGCTCCACTAAGCGGGGGGTGAACAATGAGCAGTTCTTC	CASSTKRGVNNEQFF
13	.	TRBV13	.	TRBJ2-1	TGTGCCAGCAGCTTCCAAGGGGACAATGAGCAGTTCTTC	CASSFQGDNEQFF
15	.	TRBV27	.	TRBJ2-7	TGTGCCAGCAGTGACCGAGCTGACCTGTCCTACGAGCAGTACTTC	CASSDRADLSYEQYF
15	.	TRBV5-6	.	TRBJ2-1	TGTGCCAGCAGCTTTTCGATGGGGGCTAGGAATGAGCAGTTCTTC	CASSFSMGARNEQFF
14	TRBD1	TRBV5-1	few	TRBJ1-6	TGCGCCAGCAGCCCAGGGACAGGTAATCGTGCCCTCCACTTT	CASSPGTGNRALHF
19	TRBD1	TRBV11-2	.	TRBJ1-2	TGTGCCAGCAGCTTAGAAGGGTTTGACAGGGGGCGGCTAGGAGATGGCTACACCTTC	CASSLEGFDRGRLGDGYTF
13	.	TRBV9	few	TRBJ1-5	TGTGCCAGCAGCGTAGGCGGAGGCCAGCCCCAGCATTTT	CASSVGGGQPQHF
16	TRBD1	TRBV18	.	TRBJ2-3	TGTGCCAGCTCACTAACGACAGGGGGCGAAGGAGATACGCAGTATTTT	CASSLTTGGEGDTQYF